Below, 18 T cell receptor beta chains from the same sample are listed, as sequenced in a study of T cell responses to AZD1222 COVID-19 vaccine. Sequenced by immunoSEQ multiplex PCR; TCRdb stores in-frame clones only, minus some. The profile covers approximately 150,000 clones, with around 90% appearing a single time and approximately 1.5% taken by the ten largest. The specimen was peripheral blood, collected on day 0 of AZD1222 vaccination. These receptors all come from an adult in good health.

V is TRBV6-5 and J is TRBJ1-6, with D possibly TRBD1 on 5 matching bases. There are 16 residues in the CDR3. From germline, CDR1 is MNHEY and CDR2 SVGAGI. Trimming shortened V by 2 bases and J by 7 bases, and 15 bases separated the two germline ends. In DNA, the CDR3 is TGTGCCAGCAGTTACAAGGCAGGGTATGGGAATTCACCCCTCCACTTT. This sequence encodes CASSYKAGYGNSPLHF.

This sequence joins TRBV7-2 and TRBJ2-3, with TRBD1 matching 8 bases. V trimming: 0 bases; J trimming: 4 bases; junction bases outside the gene matches: 3. The CDR3 loop spans 15 amino acids. CDR1 and CDR2 from the germline V gene are SGHTA and FQGNSA. The CDR3 nucleotides are TGTGCCAGCAGCTTAGCGCAGGGGGCATCAGATACGCAGTATTTT. It codes for CASSLAQGASDTQYF.

The chain couples TRBV5-1 to TRBJ2-7; TRBD1 or TRBD2 may be the D gene (5 bases each). The CDR3 extends over 14 amino acids. Trimming removed 0 bases at V and 1 base at J, with 8 bases between. Germline CDR1 SGHRS, CDR2 YFSETQ. CDR3 in amino acids: CASSLGDGSYEQYF. The CDR3 DNA reads TGCGCCAGCAGCTTGGGGGACGGGTCCTACGAGCAGTACTTC.

This sequence joins TRBV7-2 and TRBJ1-1; 7 bases agree with TRBD1. Per germline, CDR1 SGHTA and CDR2 FQGNSA. The CDR3 sequence is 14 residues long. With 3 bases clipped from V and 6 bases from J, the junction kept 7 bases outside the gene matches. The CDR3 is CASSLWVGGAEAFF. CDR3 sequence (DNA): TGTGCCAGCAGCTTGTGGGTAGGGGGCGCTGAAGCTTTCTTT.

The chain has TRBV27 and TRBJ1-6, with unresolved D. Germline CDR1 and CDR2: MNHEY and SMNVEV (reference sequence). Trimming pared 8 bases from V and 0 bases from J, leaving 14 bases between. CDR3 length: 16 amino acids. CDR3: CASSTPGSSYNSPLHF. CDR3 DNA sequence: TGTGCCAGCTCAACTCCGGGGTCCTCCTATAATTCACCCCTCCACTTT.

The rearrangement joins TRBV19 to TRBJ1-5; D gene unclear. CDR1 and CDR2 from the germline V gene are LNHDA and SQIVND (reference sequence). Trimming removed 5 bases from V and 6 bases from J, with 5 bases in between. The CDR3 has 11 amino acids. The CDR3 coding sequence is TGTGCCAGTAGTTCCGGTCAGCCCCAGCATTTT. It translates to CASSSGQPQHF.

Here the CDR3 reads CSASIQVSVRGNQPQHF. CDR3 bases: TGCAGTGCTAGTATTCAGGTCTCTGTACGGGGCAATCAGCCCCAGCATTTT. V gene TRBV20-1 combines with J gene TRBJ1-5; D call uncertain. Germline V lookup: CDR1 DFQATT, CDR2 SNEGSKA (reference sequence). With 3 bases removed from V and 2 bases from J, the gap between germline ends came to 20 bases. CDR3 length equals 17 residues.

V usage is TRBV5-1 and J usage is TRBJ2-7; TRBD1 might be the D (7 bases). Deletions cut 4 bases from V and 7 bases from J, with 18 bases between. The CDR3 runs to 14 residues. Looked up from germline, CDR1 is SGHRS and CDR2 is YFSETQ. The CDR3 bases are TGCGCCAGCAGCCCGGCAGGGGGGCTCGAGGAGCAGTACTTC. Translation: CASSPAGGLEEQYF.

The V call is TRBV19, the J call TRBJ1-2, with D possibly being TRBD1 (5 bases). The CDR3 is 18 amino acids. Trimming pared 5 bases from V and 4 bases from J, leaving 26 bases between. Germline V lookup: CDR1 LNHDA, CDR2 SQIVND (reference sequence). The CDR3: CASSLMDTSEPALYGYTF. The DNA of the CDR3 is TGTGCCAGTAGTCTGATGGACACATCGGAACCTGCCCTCTATGGCTACACCTTC.

This chain joins TRBV5-4 and TRBJ2-7; 9 bases line up with TRBD2. CDR3 size: 16 residues. J gave up 2 bases and V 3 bases, and 9 bases lay outside the gene matches. Germline assignment: CDR1 SGHNT and CDR2 YYREEE (reference sequence). The CDR3: CASSSAGGTEPYEQYF. In DNA, the CDR3 is TGTGCCAGCAGCTCCGCGGGGGGGACGGAACCCTACGAGCAGTACTTC. The entire variable domain, with the rest obtained from reference TRBV5-4 and TRBJ2-7, is as follows: ETGVTQSPTHLIKTRGQQVTLRCSSQSGHNTVSWYQQALGQGPQFIFQYYREEENGRGNFPPRFSGLQFPNYSSELNVNALELDDSALYLCASSSAGGTEPYEQYFGPGTRLTVT.

The rearrangement joins TRBV12-5 to TRBJ1-2; 7 bases agree with TRBD1. J lost 2 bases, V lost 6 bases, and 6 bases had no gene match. Germline CDR1 is LGHNT and CDR2 is FRNRAP. The CDR3 runs 14 residues. The CDR3 reads CASGNQGGNYGYTF. The CDR3 DNA sequence: TGTGCTAGTGGCAACCAGGGGGGAAACTATGGCTACACCTTC.

The CDR3 nucleotides read TGTGCCAGCAGTGGAGCGGGCGCCGGGGAGCTGTTTTTT. Protein product: CASSGAGAGELFF. The chain combines TRBV6-2 or TRBV6-3 with TRBJ2-2; perhaps TRBD2 as D (6 bases). This CDR3 has 13 amino acids. Per the germline V gene, CDR1 is MNHEY and CDR2 is SVGEGT. Trimming took off 5 bases at V and 6 bases at J, with 10 bases between the two ends.

The chain uses TRBV13 and TRBJ2-1, with D possibly matching TRBD1 (6 bases). The germline V gene encodes CDR1 PRHDT and CDR2 FYEKMQ (reference sequence). The CDR3 is 16 residues long. The V end was cut by 5 bases, the J end by 4 bases, with 18 bases between. CDR3 DNA sequence: TGTGCCAGCAGCGCCAGTACAGGGAAGCCTTACAATGAGCAGTTCTTC. Encoded protein: CASSASTGKPYNEQFF.

The V gene is TRBV10-3, the J gene TRBJ1-2, with TRBD1 matching over 10 bases. There are 13 residues in the CDR3. CDR1 and CDR2 from the germline V gene are ENHRY and SYGVKD. After removal of 10 bases from V and 8 bases from J, the junction contained 10 bases not matched to a gene. This CDR3 reads CATMTGGVRGYTF. CDR3 nucleotides: TGTGCCACGATGACAGGGGGCGTGAGGGGCTACACCTTC.

This chain uses TRBV9 with TRBJ2-2; 12 bases match TRBD2. The trim removed 0 bases at V and 0 bases at J, leaving 6 bases unmatched. Germline CDR1 and CDR2: SGDLS and YYNGEE. The CDR3 has 19 residues. CDR3 DNA: TGTGCCAGCAGCGTAGAACTAGCGGGGGGATCCGCGAACACCGGGGAGCTGTTTTTT. Its translation is CASSVELAGGSANTGELFF.

The V and J genes are TRBV6-2 or TRBV6-3 and TRBJ2-7; D ambiguous. With 2 bases removed from V and 7 bases from J, the gap between germline ends came to 6 bases. The germline CDR1 and CDR2 sequences are MNHEY and SVGEGT. The CDR3 extends over 11 amino acids. The CDR3 DNA reads TGTGCCAGCAGTTACCTTGGGGAGCAGTACTTC. As protein: CASSYLGEQYF.

The chain carries TRBV27 and TRBJ1-6, with D perhaps TRBD1 (6 bases). Germline CDR1 is MNHEY and CDR2 is SMNVEV (reference sequence). This CDR3 is built from 14 residues. V lost 2 bases and J 8 bases, leaving 10 bases between the germline ends. The CDR3 sequence: CASSLSAGDSPLHF. The CDR3 DNA is TGTGCCAGCAGTTTAAGCGCAGGGGATTCACCCCTCCACTTT.

The chain is built from TRBV19 and TRBJ1-5, with a weak D call TRBD1 (5 bases). CDR1 is LNHDA, CDR2 SQIVND, per germline (reference sequence). Trimming took 3 bases from V and 2 from J, leaving 8 bases between them. CDR3 length equals 14 residues. CDR3 nucleotides: TGTGCCAGTAGTATCGTGGGGGGCAATCAGCCCCAGCATTTT. Residues: CASSIVGGNQPQHF.